The 11 T cell receptor beta chains presented below share a single source sample, sequenced in a study of post-analysis software for immune sequencing data (dated by TCRdb to the mid-2010s). These TCRs are of unknown antigen specificity. What the work shows at the level of the full study, not this receptor alone: Patients showed significantly higher frequencies than controls for several TRBV segments, among them TRBV5-6, TRBV5-1 and TRBV20-1.

The receptor library was made with PCR. The sequencer listed for this sample is Illumina HiSeq 2500. To reduce PCR and sequencing biases, unique molecular identifiers were incorporated into the TCR beta cDNA libraries. TCRdb reprocessing: public reads trimmed at Q25 with fastp, clones called with MiXCR, in-frame beta chains kept. Under each unique CDR3 protein, matching rows form one entry showing the most common genes and DNA. The sample table holds approximately 350,000 distinct CDR3 sequences, of which roughly 30% were seen once. Of the sample, 10% to 15% is held by the ten largest clones. The material sequenced was blood. These receptors all come from a girl between 5 and 17 years old with multiple sclerosis.

This chain joins TRBV9 and TRBJ2-5, with 14 bases matching TRBD2. This CDR3 comprises 18 residues. Trimming took 0 bases from V and 5 from J; bases not matched to a gene: 9. Germline-derived CDR1 and CDR2 are SGDLS and YYNGEE. The CDR3 protein is CASSVGLTSGGAGETQYF. CDR3 sequence (DNA): TGTGCCAGCAGCGTAGGACTGACTAGCGGGGGGGCCGGGGAGACCCAGTACTTC.

The V call is TRBV24-1, the J call TRBJ2-7; maybe TRBD2 (6 bases). CDR3 length equals 14 residues. Trimming stripped 6 bases from V and 6 bases from J, with 17 bases between. CDR1 and CDR2 from the germline V gene are KGHDR and SFDVKD. CDR3 in DNA: TGTGCCACCAGTTTTAGCGGCGCTAAGGGCGAGCAGTACTTC. Its translation: CATSFSGAKGEQYF.

V usage is TRBV12-3 or TRBV12-4 and J usage is TRBJ1-2, with a tentative D call TRBD1 (5 bases). Trimming pared 2 bases from V and 7 bases from J, leaving 14 bases between. The CDR3 loop spans 14 amino acids. CDR3 DNA sequence: TGTGCCAGCAGTTTATCTACAGGTCTCGGTGGCTACACCTTC. This translates into CASSLSTGLGGYTF.

A note on this clonotype: A read error is possible here, since a much larger clone lies one base away. The chain combines TRBV9 with TRBJ2-7; TRBD1 matches at 9 bases. Germline-derived CDR1 and CDR2 are SGDLS and YYNGEE. The CDR3 length is 15 residues. CDR3 DNA: TGTACCAGCAGCGTAGGCTTGACAGGGGGCTACGAGCAGTACTTC. Amino acids: CTSSVGLTGGYEQYF.

This clonotype was counted a few times. This chain connects TRBV20-1 to TRBJ1-1; D is perhaps TRBD1 (6 bases). CDR3 length: 12 residues. CDR1 DFQATT and CDR2 SNEGSKA come from the germline V gene (reference sequence). Trimming cost V 6 bases and J 5 bases, with 13 bases left between them. Here the CDR3 reads CSAPGQSTEAFF. The CDR3 DNA reads as TGCAGTGCCCCTGGACAGTCGACTGAAGCTTTCTTT.

V is TRBV20-1 and J is TRBJ2-7; D might be TRBD2 (5 bases). CDR1 is DFQATT, CDR2 SNEGSKA, per germline (reference sequence). The ends were cut back, 6 bases at V and 1 base at J, with 19 bases in the middle. The CDR3 is 15 amino acids. CDR3 nucleotide sequence: TGCAGTGCCATCGGGAAGTATCTCTCATCCTACGAGCAGTACTTC. This gives the protein CSAIGKYLSSYEQYF.

This clonotype occurred many times. This rearrangement joins TRBV7-8 to TRBJ2-7; D is perhaps TRBD2 (5 bases). Germline CDR1 and CDR2: SGHVS and FQNEAQ. Trimming removed 5 bases from V and 0 bases from J, with 17 bases in between. The CDR3 loop spans 16 amino acids. As DNA, the CDR3 is TGTGCCAGCAGCCCGGACTTGACCCCAGCCTCCTACGAGCAGTACTTC. This sequence encodes CASSPDLTPASYEQYF. The variable domain in full, completed from reference TRBV7-8 and TRBJ2-7, reads GAGVSQSPRYKVAKRGQDVALRCDPISGHVSLFWYQQALGQGPEFLTYFQNEAQLDKSGLPSDRFFAERPEGSVSTLKIQRTQQEDSAVYLCASSPDLTPASYEQYFGPGTRLTVT.

CDR3 amino acids: CASSLDIRRVPKGYQPQHF. The CDR3 DNA is TGTGCCAGCAGCTTAGATATACGGCGGGTTCCCAAAGGGTATCAGCCCCAGCATTTT. The chain combines TRBV7-8 with TRBJ1-5, with D uncertain. V shed 1 base and J shed 5 bases, with 24 bases lying between them. Germline V gives CDR1 SGHVS, CDR2 FQNEAQ. The CDR3 has 19 residues.

This clonotype was seen more than once but under ten times. The V gene is TRBV29-1, the J gene TRBJ2-1; D is perhaps TRBD1 (5 bases). Looked up from germline, CDR1 is SQVTM and CDR2 is ANQGSEA. Trimming removed 4 bases at V and 3 bases at J, with 16 bases between. The CDR3 length is 15 residues. CDR3 loop: CSVVLDTPYYNEQFF. The DNA of the CDR3 is TGCAGCGTTGTTTTGGACACACCATACTACAATGAGCAGTTCTTC.

This clonotype is a singleton in its sample. The chain couples TRBV10-3 to TRBJ1-5, with a possible D match to TRBD1 (5 bases). Germline assignment: CDR1 ENHRY and CDR2 SYGVKD. The V gene lost 11 bases and the J gene lost 6 bases, with 23 bases spanning the gap. This CDR3 spans 15 amino acids. The CDR3 is CAHKGQGGIGQPQHF. CDR3 nucleotides: TGTGCCCACAAAGGGCAGGGAGGTATCGGTCAGCCCCAGCATTTT.

This clonotype was found many times. The chain couples TRBV3-1 to TRBJ2-1; 11 bases line up with TRBD1. V shed 6 bases and J 3 bases; nucleotides not matched to a gene: 4. The CDR3 runs to 15 residues. The germline V gene encodes CDR1 LGHDT and CDR2 YNNKEL (reference sequence). The CDR3 nucleotides read TGTGCCAGCAGTCCCGGGACAGGGGGCTACAATGAGCAGTTCTTC. This codes for CASSPGTGGYNEQFF.